This TCR beta chain comes out of a study of blood T cell repertoires in COVID-19. The CDR3 consists of 15 residues. Germline trimming cut 9 bases from V and 7 bases from J; bases unmatched to any gene: 9. Germline V lookup: CDR1 MGHRA, CDR2 YSYEKL. The assay was immunoSEQ multiplex PCR, and TCRdb's table has in-frame clones only and misses some. The repertoire has a few hundred thousand clones, 90% to 95% of them found once; the top ten carry 1.2%. The sequencing sample was made of PBMCs or T cells enriched from blood (not recorded which). The V gene is TRBV4-1, the J gene TRBJ2-7, with 16 nucleotides matching TRBD2. The receptor's source is a human donor in a cohort exposed to, infected with or recovered from COVID-19 (not recorded which). The donor label of this sample is uncertain. CDR3 coding DNA: TGCGCCAGTAAGGGGACTAGCGGGGGGGCTCGTGAGCAGTACTTC. Protein: CASKGTSGGAREQYF.